These 20 T cell receptor beta chains came from one sample sequenced in a study of blood T cell repertoires in COVID-19. Clones were sequenced by immunoSEQ multiplex PCR, and TCRdb holds only the in-frame ones, with some missing. Among about 190,000 clones, 70% to 80% were seen once, and the ten largest hold around 12%. Sample: peripheral blood. The receptor source for this set is a woman in her forties or fifties with acute or convalescent COVID-19.

This rearrangement joins TRBV12-3 or TRBV12-4 to TRBJ2-7; D call uncertain. Trimming shortened V by 8 bases and J by 3 bases, and 11 bases separated the two germline ends. The CDR3 extends over 12 amino acids. CDR3 sequence: CASPLTSYEQYF. DNA of the CDR3: TGTGCCAGCCCATTAACGAGCTACGAGCAGTACTTC.

The chain combines TRBV7-8 with TRBJ1-6; 9 bases match TRBD1. V shed 5 bases, J shed 2 bases, and the junction held 7 bases outside the gene matches. This CDR3 spans 17 amino acids. CDR1 and CDR2 (germline): SGHVS, FQNEAQ. The DNA for the CDR3 is TGTGCCAGCAGCCTAAGGGACAGGGTAACCTATAATTCACCCCTCCACTTT. Encoded protein: CASSLRDRVTYNSPLHF.

V is TRBV28 and J is TRBJ1-4; 10 positions match TRBD1. The J segment lost 8 bases and the V segment lost 5 bases, leaving 8 bases of the junction unmatched. The CDR3 is 15 amino acids. In germline, CDR1 is MDHEN, CDR2 SYDVKM. In DNA, the CDR3 is TGTGCCAGCAGTATTTCCGGGACAGGGGTAGAAAAACTGTTTTTT. This translates into CASSISGTGVEKLFF.

This clone was detected only once. The chain couples TRBV2 to TRBJ2-1, with D perhaps matching TRBD1 (5 bases). CDR1 and CDR2 from the germline V gene are SNHLY and FYNNEI. The CDR3 has 15 residues. Trimming removed 6 bases at V and 3 bases at J, with 15 bases between. CDR3 residues: CASSRRDSRYNEQFF. CDR3 nucleotide sequence: TGTGCCAGCAGCAGACGCGACAGCCGCTACAATGAGCAGTTCTTC. Together with reference TRBV2 and TRBJ2-1, the CDR3 gives the full variable domain: EPEVTQTPSHQVTQMGQEVILRCVPISNHLYFYWYRQILGQKVEFLVSFYNNEISEKSEIFDDQFSVERPDGSNFTLKIRSTKLEDSAMYFCASSRRDSRYNEQFFGPGTRLTVL.

The chain is built from TRBV7-2 and TRBJ2-1; 10 nucleotides match TRBD1. Germline-derived CDR1 and CDR2 are SGHTA and FQGNSA. CDR3 length equals 15 residues. V lost 3 bases and J lost 7; bases outside the gene matches: 6. The CDR3 nucleotides read TGTGCCAGCAGCTTGCGGACAGGGGGAGGGAATGAGCAGTTCTTC. The encoded protein is CASSLRTGGGNEQFF.

The CDR3 spells CASSPLARLNEQYF. As DNA, the CDR3 is TGCGCCAGCAGCCCCCTAGCTCGACTGAACGAGCAGTACTTC. The V gene is TRBV4-1, the J gene TRBJ2-7; D is perhaps TRBD2 (5 bases). CDR3 length: 14 residues. Germline CDR1 and CDR2: MGHRA and YSYEKL. Trimming took off 4 bases at V and 5 bases at J, with 15 bases between the two ends.

CDR3 DNA sequence: TGTGCCAGCAGCTTGTACCAGGGGGGGAACACTGAAGCTTTCTTT. This sequence encodes CASSLYQGGNTEAFF. The V call is TRBV5-5, the J call TRBJ1-1; TRBD1 matches at 7 bases. J lost 1 base, V lost 1 base, and 4 bases had no gene match. The CDR3 length is 15 residues. Germline V gene data show CDR1 as SGHKS and CDR2 as YYEKEE (reference sequence).

The J gene is TRBJ2-1, the V gene TRBV19, with 10 nucleotides matching TRBD2. The CDR3 consists of 16 residues. V dropped 5 bases and J dropped 2; count of bases not matched to a gene: 6. CDR1 LNHDA and CDR2 SQIVND come from the germline V gene (reference sequence). CDR3 coding DNA: TGTGCCAGTAGTTGGGCTAGCGGGAGCCCCTACAATGAGCAGTTCTTC. Residues: CASSWASGSPYNEQFF.

The chain uses TRBV7-2 and TRBJ1-1; 7 nucleotides line up with TRBD1. The CDR3 is made up of 14 amino acids. The V and J ends lost 6 bases and 0 bases, in that order; junction bases with no gene match: 4. Germline assignment: CDR1 SGHTA and CDR2 FQGNSA. CDR3 residues: CASRSGGMNTEAFF. CDR3 DNA: TGTGCCAGCAGGTCAGGGGGAATGAACACTGAAGCTTTCTTT.

The genes are TRBV16 and TRBJ1-5, with D uncertain. V lost 3 bases and J lost 0, with 15 bases in between. CDR3 length: 17 amino acids. Germline loops: CDR1 KGHSY, CDR2 FQNENV. CDR3 amino acids: CASSQTWAVNSNQPQHF. The CDR3 nucleotides read TGTGCCAGCAGCCAGACGTGGGCAGTCAATAGCAATCAGCCCCAGCATTTT.

This chain connects TRBV10-3 to TRBJ2-7; 7 nucleotides line up with TRBD2. Germline V gives CDR1 ENHRY, CDR2 SYGVKD. Trimming removed 3 bases from V and 2 bases from J; junction bases left unmatched: 7. This CDR3 is built from 15 residues. The CDR3 here is CAISEGAGRTYEQYF. Here the CDR3 DNA reads TGTGCCATCAGTGAAGGAGCGGGGAGAACCTACGAGCAGTACTTC.

In its sample, this clone was seen a few times. The rearrangement joins TRBV5-4 to TRBJ2-6; D unclear. V was shortened by 4 bases and J by 0 bases, with 8 bases between the two germline ends. The CDR3 contains 15 residues. Germline V CDR1 and CDR2: SGHNT, YYREEE (reference sequence). CDR3 sequence reads: CASSLQLSGANVLTF. CDR3 DNA sequence: TGTGCCAGCAGCCTACAGCTCTCTGGGGCCAACGTCCTGACTTTC.

This clone showed up just once. This sequence joins TRBV7-2 and TRBJ2-5; no firm D call. This CDR3 region has 14 residues. Trimming cost V 2 bases and J 5 bases, with 12 bases left between them. The germline V gene has CDR1 SGHTA and CDR2 FQGNSA. CDR3 residues: CASSLYQNSETQYF. DNA of the CDR3: TGTGCCAGCAGCTTATATCAGAACAGCGAGACCCAGTACTTC.

V gene TRBV3-1 (or the pseudogene TRBV3-2) combines with J gene TRBJ1-1; D uncertain. Per the germline V gene, CDR1 is LGHDT and CDR2 is YNNKEL (reference sequence). The CDR3 loop spans 14 amino acids. V lost 3 bases and J 3 bases, leaving 11 bases between the germline ends. The CDR3 DNA reads TGTGCCAGCAGCCAGCCCAGTTTATACACTGAAGCTTTCTTT. This codes for CASSQPSLYTEAFF.

This rearrangement joins TRBV27 to TRBJ1-1; unclear D gene. Germline V gene lookup returns CDR1 MNHEY and CDR2 SMNVEV (reference sequence). Deletions cut 5 bases from V and 1 base from J, with 14 bases between. The CDR3 has 15 residues. The CDR3 DNA follows: TGTGCCAGCAGTCCAGCGGGCAGCAAGAACACTGAAGCTTTCTTT. Protein product: CASSPAGSKNTEAFF.

The V call is TRBV28, the J call TRBJ1-5; 11 positions match TRBD1. The CDR3 sequence is 17 residues long. Germline CDR1 is MDHEN and CDR2 is SYDVKM. Trimming cost V 5 bases and J 1 base; bases outside gene matches: 7. Here the CDR3 DNA reads TGTGCCAGCAGTCAGGGACAGGGGGTTTTGAGCAATCAGCCCCAGCATTTT. It is translated as CASSQGQGVLSNQPQHF.

The chain combines TRBV6-5 with TRBJ1-1; maybe TRBD1 (5 bases). This CDR3 has 12 residues. The V and J ends lost 6 bases and 4 bases respectively, with 9 bases between them. Looked up from germline, CDR1 is MNHEY and CDR2 is SVGAGI. The CDR3 DNA is TGTGCCAGCAGGGGCGGGGGCACTGAAGCTTTCTTT. Translated: CASRGGGTEAFF.

The CDR3 nucleotides are TGCAGTGCTAGTCCGGGACACACTAGCAATCAGCCCCAGCATTTT. Encoded protein: CSASPGHTSNQPQHF. V usage is TRBV20-1 and J usage is TRBJ1-5, with D tentatively TRBD1 (6 bases). Germline lookup yields CDR1 DFQATT and CDR2 SNEGSKA (reference sequence). Trimming left V 3 bases short and J 0 bases short, with 12 bases between. The CDR3 loop spans 15 amino acids.

The chain links TRBV7-2 to TRBJ2-7, with 7 bases matching TRBD2. Trimming cost V 5 bases and J 4 bases; bases outside gene matches: 5. Germline V CDR1 and CDR2: SGHTA, FQGNSA. The CDR3 length is 13 residues. The CDR3 reads CASSPGEGYEQYF. Here the CDR3 DNA reads TGTGCCAGCAGCCCCGGGGAGGGGTACGAGCAGTACTTC.

Concerning this clone: The sample holds other DNA sequences that translate to the same CDR3. This chain links TRBV6-5 with TRBJ2-6; D call uncertain. V was shortened by 2 bases and J by 2 bases, with 7 bases between the two germline ends. In germline, CDR1 is MNHEY, CDR2 SVGAGI. The CDR3 consists of 15 residues. The CDR3 DNA reads as TGTGCCAGCAGTTACGACCGGGCTGGGGCCAACGTCCTGACTTTC. Amino acids: CASSYDRAGANVLTF.